This T cell receptor beta chain derives from a study of T cell changes during pregnancy in multiple sclerosis. TCRdb's table, derived via immunoSEQ multiplex PCR, lists solely in-frame clones and lacks some. The top ten hold roughly 0.21% of the sample, which has 65,000 to 85,000 clones, approximately 94% seen once. This CDR3 spans 11 amino acids. From germline, CDR1 is DFQATT and CDR2 SNEGSKA (reference sequence). Trimming removed 4 bases at V and 8 bases at J, with 11 bases between. The sequencing used CD4+ T cells from peripheral blood mononuclear cells, collected before pregnancy. The V and J genes are TRBV20-1 and TRBJ1-2; D remains unclear. The source of this sequence is a female donor with multiple sclerosis, enrolled in a pregnancy study. The CDR3 here is CSATPDTGYTF. CDR3 nucleotides: TGCAGTGCTACGCCAGATACGGGCTACACCTTC.